These 8 T cell receptor beta chains were sequenced from one sample in a study of cytomegalovirus exposure and HLA in healthy donors (dated 2017 in TCRdb). The library was built by means of the immunoSEQ multiplex PCR assay. Sourced from immuneACCESS, this table was stored by TCRdb with only in-frame sequences that have V and J called. A share of the clones is absent; for the studies checked, an unresolved V gene accounts for under half, and the remainder has no known explanation. The sample table lists roughly 110,000 clones, 88% of them with a count of one. Jointly, the top ten make up about 1.8% of the sample. Sequenced input: PBMCs. The source of these receptors is a young woman in good health and CMV-seropositive.

This rearrangement joins TRBV10-1 to TRBJ2-5; weak D call: TRBD2 (6 bases). The V and J ends lost 0 bases and 1 base respectively, with 9 bases between them. Germline lookup yields CDR1 WNHNN and CDR2 SYGVQD (reference sequence). This CDR3 is built from 15 residues. The CDR3 nucleotides are TGCGCCAGCAGTGAGTCCGGGGGTGTCCAAGAGACCCAGTACTTC. Its protein is CASSESGGVQETQYF.

This clone was counted a few times. The CDR3 reads CSASTTGGYTF. CDR3 nucleotide sequence: TGCAGTGCTTCGACGACAGGTGGCTACACCTTC. This chain joins TRBV20-1 and TRBJ1-2; TRBD1 is a possible D gene (6 bases). Trimming left V 5 bases short and J 7 bases short, with 11 bases between. The length of the CDR3 is 11 residues. Germline CDR1 and CDR2: DFQATT and SNEGSKA (reference sequence).

V and J are TRBV6-5 and TRBJ2-5, with D maybe TRBD1 (6 bases). This CDR3 has 13 residues. In germline, CDR1 is MNHEY, CDR2 SVGAGI. The V and J ends lost 5 bases and 4 bases respectively, with 11 bases between them. The CDR3 region is CASSNRVGETQYF. In nucleotides, the CDR3 is TGTGCCAGCAGTAACAGGGTGGGAGAGACCCAGTACTTC.

The chain couples TRBV9 to TRBJ1-2, with D possibly being TRBD1 (6 bases). The V end was cut by 4 bases, the J end by 4 bases, with 17 bases between. The CDR3 runs 15 residues. In germline, CDR1 is SGDLS, CDR2 YYNGEE. The CDR3 nucleotides are TGTGCCAGCAGCCCGGGACAAACATGGGGCTATGGCTACACCTTC. It codes for CASSPGQTWGYGYTF. Variable domain in full (rest from reference TRBV9 and TRBJ1-2): DSGVTQTPKHLITATGQRVTLRCSPRSGDLSVYWYQQSLDQGLQFLIQYYNGEERAKGNILERFSAQQFPDLHSELNLSSLELGDSALYFCASSPGQTWGYGYTFGSGTRLTVV.

The chain is built from TRBV6-5 and TRBJ2-5, with TRBD2 matching 9 bases. Per the germline V gene, CDR1 is MNHEY and CDR2 is SVGAGI. The CDR3 length is 16 residues. J gave up 2 bases and V 2 bases, and 6 bases lay outside the gene matches. The CDR3 coding sequence is TGTGCCAGCAGTTACGAGGCAGCGGGGGGACAAGAGACCCAGTACTTC. Translating gives CASSYEAAGGQETQYF.

The genes are TRBV7-9 and TRBJ1-2, with 8 bases matching TRBD1. Trimming removed 5 bases from V and 8 bases from J; junction bases left unmatched: 13. Germline assignment: CDR1 SEHNR and CDR2 FQNEAQ (reference sequence). The length of the CDR3 is 15 residues. The CDR3 sequence is CASSTTSDRGGGYTF. Written as DNA, the CDR3 is TGTGCCAGCAGCACGACCTCCGACAGGGGCGGGGGCTACACCTTC.

This chain links TRBV5-1 with TRBJ2-1, with TRBD1 identical over 7 bases. This CDR3 comprises 16 residues. J lost 0 bases, V lost 3 bases, and 6 bases had no gene match. Germline values: CDR1 SGHRS, CDR2 YFSETQ. CDR3 amino acids: CASSSGQARSYNEQFF. The CDR3 nucleotides read TGCGCCAGCAGCTCTGGACAGGCCCGCTCCTACAATGAGCAGTTCTTC.

The rearrangement links TRBV19 to TRBJ2-3; D may be TRBD1 (5 bases). CDR1 and CDR2 from the germline V gene are LNHDA and SQIVND (reference sequence). This CDR3 region has 15 residues. Trimming took off 0 bases at V and 1 base at J, with 8 bases between the two ends. CDR3 loop: CASSIDATGTDTQYF. The CDR3 DNA sequence: TGTGCCAGTAGTATAGACGCGACAGGCACAGATACGCAGTATTTT.